The rows below give T cell receptor beta chains drawn from one sample of a study of blood T cell repertoires in COVID-19. Here immunoSEQ multiplex PCR was the method, and the copy in TCRdb shows in-frame clones only, minus some. The sample lists about 100,000 clones, over 75% occurring once. The material sequenced was peripheral blood. These receptors were taken from a man in his thirties or forties in a cohort sampled during active COVID-19. The CDR3 runs from the conserved cysteine through the conserved F or W. The D gene is left open where the match is weak. Not every row has a clone size; where given, it reads once, few, many or a size class.

j_call	d_call	v_call	clone_size	cdr3_nt	cdr3_aa
TRBJ2-1	NA	TRBV29-1	NA	TGCAGCGTTGACGCCGGGACAGAGCAGTTCTTC	CSVDAGTEQFF
TRBJ2-7	NA	TRBV20-1	NA	TGCAGTGCCCGGGGACATGACGAGCAGTACTTC	CSARGHDEQYF
TRBJ1-4	TRBD1	TRBV5-1	once	TGCGCCAGCAGCCGAACAGGGGAGGCCGGGGAAAAACTGTTTTTT	CASSRTGEAGEKLFF
TRBJ2-7	TRBD1	TRBV12-3/TRBV12-4	NA	TGTGCCAGCAGTGAGGACAGGGGTAAAGAGCAGTACTTC	CASSEDRGKEQYF
TRBJ2-5	TRBD2	TRBV20-1	NA	TGCAGTGCTGGTGAAACTAGCGGGGGGGAAGAGACCCAGTACTTC	CSAGETSGGEETQYF
TRBJ1-1	TRBD1	TRBV19	NA	TGTGCCAGTAGAACGACAGGGGGTGACACTGAAGCTTTCTTT	CASRTTGGDTEAFF
TRBJ2-3	NA	TRBV9	NA	TGTGCCAGCAGCGTAGTAACAGATACGCAGTATTTT	CASSVVTDTQYF
TRBJ2-3	NA	TRBV5-1	NA	TGCGCCAGCAGCTTTTCAGGGGCGGACACAGATACGCAGTATTTT	CASSFSGADTDTQYF
TRBJ2-3	TRBD2	TRBV24-1	NA	TGTGCCACCAGTGATCCACTAGCGGGGGGCACAGATACGCAGTATTTT	CATSDPLAGGTDTQYF
TRBJ1-2	NA	TRBV5-1	NA	TGCGCCAGCAGCTTAGAGGGTAACTATGGCTACACCTTC	CASSLEGNYGYTF
TRBJ1-2	TRBD1	TRBV19	few	TGTGCCAGTAGTATACGCGGACAGGGCTATGGCTACACCTTC	CASSIRGQGYGYTF
TRBJ1-3	NA	TRBV11-2	NA	TGTGCCAGCAGCTTAGATGACAGCCGCTCTGGAAACACCATATATTTT	CASSLDDSRSGNTIYF
TRBJ1-2	NA	TRBV6-4	NA	TGTGCCAGCACCCCCCGGGGGTTGCGGGGCTACACCTTC	CASTPRGLRGYTF
TRBJ2-7	NA	TRBV12-5	NA	TGTGCTAGTGGTTTATTCCCTGGGGGGAAGTGGGGCTACGAGCAGTACTTC	CASGLFPGGKWGYEQYF
TRBJ1-1	NA	TRBV19	NA	TGTGCCAGTAGACGGGACTTTGAAGCTTTCTTT	CASRRDFEAFF
TRBJ2-1	NA	TRBV7-9	NA	TGTGCCAGCGCAACGGCGGTGAGCTACAATGAGCAGTTCTTC	CASATAVSYNEQFF
TRBJ1-1	TRBD1	TRBV4-1	once	TGCGCCAGCAGCCAAGATGGGACAGTCGCTGAAGCTTTCTTT	CASSQDGTVAEAFF
TRBJ1-2	NA	TRBV28	NA	TGTGCCAGCAGTTCGAACAGGAGAGCTAACTATGGCTACACCTTC	CASSSNRRANYGYTF
TRBJ2-6	TRBD2	TRBV19	once	TGTGCCCGCACTAGCGGGGGGGCCCGTAATGGGGCCAACGTCCTGACTTTC	CARTSGGARNGANVLTF
TRBJ2-4	NA	TRBV6-6	NA	TGTGCCAGCAGCCCGGACAGCCTCTCCAAAAACATTCAGTACTTC	CASSPDSLSKNIQYF
TRBJ2-5	TRBD1	TRBV6-5	NA	TGTGCCAGCAGTTACCAGACAGGGGGTACAACCCAGTACTTC	CASSYQTGGTTQYF
TRBJ1-4	NA	TRBV28	few	TGTGCCAGCAGTTTACCACAGGGAACTAATGAAAAACTGTTTTTT	CASSLPQGTNEKLFF
TRBJ1-6	NA	TRBV9	NA	TGTGCCAGCAGCGTAGCAGGGATCGTAGATTCACCCCTCCACTTT	CASSVAGIVDSPLHF
TRBJ1-4	NA	TRBV30	NA	TGTGCCTGGAAGCTACCGGGAGCTGGAGTAGGGGCTAATGAAAAACTGTTTTTT	CAWKLPGAGVGANEKLFF
TRBJ1-2	NA	TRBV7-9	NA	TGTGCCAGCAGCCGTCAGGGGAACTATGGCTACACCTTC	CASSRQGNYGYTF
TRBJ2-3	NA	TRBV23-1	NA	TGCGCCAGCAGTCCGCCGGCAGATACGCAGTATTTT	CASSPPADTQYF
TRBJ2-7	TRBD1	TRBV30	NA	TGTGCCTGGAGCGACCAGGGGGATTACGAGCAGTACTTC	CAWSDQGDYEQYF
TRBJ1-1	NA	TRBV9	once	TGTGCCAGCAGCATGACGGGCACTGAAGCTTTCTTT	CASSMTGTEAFF
TRBJ1-5	NA	TRBV7-9	few	TGTGCCAGCAGCTTGGGGGGTTACGGCAATCAGCCCCAGCATTTT	CASSLGGYGNQPQHF
TRBJ1-1	NA	TRBV18	NA	TGTGCCAGCTCACCACCGGCAGCGGCTGAAGCTTTCTTT	CASSPPAAAEAFF
TRBJ1-2	NA	TRBV5-1	few	TGCGCCAGCAGCTTGGATTCGGGGGGCGATGGCTACACCTTC	CASSLDSGGDGYTF
TRBJ2-1	NA	TRBV7-9	NA	TGTGCCAGCAGCTTATCCGGACACTACAATGAGCAGTTCTTC	CASSLSGHYNEQFF
TRBJ2-3	NA	TRBV6-5	NA	TGTGCCAGCAGCGATACACTAGTAAGCACAGATACGCAGTATTTT	CASSDTLVSTDTQYF
TRBJ1-1	TRBD1	TRBV11-2	NA	TGTGCCAGCAGCTTAGAGGGACAGATCACTGAAGCTTTCTTT	CASSLEGQITEAFF
TRBJ1-6	TRBD1	TRBV5-5	NA	TGTGCCAGCAGCTTGTTGACACAGGGGATCGTACCCCTCCACTTT	CASSLLTQGIVPLHF
TRBJ2-7	TRBD1	TRBV18	NA	TGTGCCAGCTCCCGGCCGGGACAGGGAACCTACGAGCAGTACTTC	CASSRPGQGTYEQYF
TRBJ1-6	NA	TRBV28	NA	TGTGCCAGCAGCCCCCAGGGAAAGGCCCTCCACTTT	CASSPQGKALHF
TRBJ2-3	TRBD2	TRBV7-8	NA	TGTGCCAGCAGCTTAGCTTGGGGGTGGAATAGCGGGGACTCAGATACGCAGTATTTT	CASSLAWGWNSGDSDTQYF
TRBJ2-5	NA	TRBV14	NA	TGTGCCAGCAGCCGGCGGCAAGAGACCCAGTACTTC	CASSRRQETQYF
TRBJ1-4	TRBD1	TRBV18	NA	TGTGCCAGCTCACCGACCCTCGGGACAGAAGAAAAACTGTTTTTT	CASSPTLGTEEKLFF
TRBJ1-2	TRBD1	TRBV27	few	TGTGCCAGCAGGAACCGGGACAGGGGCTATGGCTACACCTTC	CASRNRDRGYGYTF
TRBJ2-5	TRBD1	TRBV11-3	NA	TGTGCCAGCAGCCCGCGGACAGGGGCGAAAGAGACCCAGTACTTC	CASSPRTGAKETQYF
TRBJ2-4	TRBD2	TRBV18	NA	TGTGCCAGCTCAACGGGACTAGCGGGGGCCGGGGCCAAAAACATTCAGTACTTC	CASSTGLAGAGAKNIQYF
TRBJ2-7	NA	TRBV29-1	NA	TGCAGCGTTGAAGGTCGCAGGGGGGACGAGCAGTACTTC	CSVEGRRGDEQYF
TRBJ1-5	NA	TRBV3-1/TRBV3-2	few	TGTGCCAGCAGCCAAAGAGGGAGCAATCAGCCCCAGCATTTT	CASSQRGSNQPQHF
TRBJ2-7	TRBD1	TRBV19	once	TGTGCCAGTATGCGGACAGGGGGACCATACGAGCAGTACTTC	CASMRTGGPYEQYF
TRBJ2-7	TRBD2	TRBV7-8	NA	TGTGCCAGCAGCTCCTACCGGGGGGCCTACGAGCAGTACTTC	CASSSYRGAYEQYF
TRBJ2-7	TRBD2	TRBV5-1	NA	TGCGCCAGCAGCTTGGTTCCCCCCGGGCTAGCGGGGGTTAACTACGAGCAGTACTTC	CASSLVPPGLAGVNYEQYF
TRBJ1-4	NA	TRBV2	NA	TGTGCCAGCCTTGGACAGTGGAATGAAAAACTGTTTTTT	CASLGQWNEKLFF
TRBJ2-1	NA	TRBV2	NA	TGTGCCAGCAGGGGTTATCGGCGGTTCAATGAGCAGTTCTTC	CASRGYRRFNEQFF
TRBJ1-4	NA	TRBV7-8	NA	TGTGCCAGCAGCCTTCAGGGTTCAGGACTGTTTTTT	CASSLQGSGLFF
TRBJ1-4	TRBD1	TRBV28	once	TGTGCCAGCAGTGGGACAGGGGTTGAAAAACTGTTTTTT	CASSGTGVEKLFF
TRBJ2-2	TRBD2	TRBV7-8	once	TGTGCCAGCAGCCATGAGCGGGGGGTCGGGGAGCTGTTTTTT	CASSHERGVGELFF